This T cell receptor (beta chain) was profiled in a study of blood T cell repertoires in COVID-19. Overall study: The origin of the acute and convalescent COVID-19 samples was the United States, Italy and Spain. T cells, B-cell-depleted T cells, or PBMCs supplied cDNA or gDNA.

The CDR3 runs 14 residues. V lost 5 bases to trimming and J lost 3 bases, with 11 bases between them. Germline CDR1 reads SEHNR; CDR2 reads FQNEAQ (reference sequence). This clone appeared a few times. In the original workflow: From reference gene primer amplification, estimates of nucleated cell counts were derived. The protocol was immunoSEQ multiplex PCR, while the TCRdb copy is restricted to in-frame clones and leaves out a portion. Clonal size and the V and J genes are those of that table, whereas D and trimming came from the DNA. The repertoire holds some 45,000 clones, about four fifths seen once, with roughly 13% in the top ten.

The TCR comes from a human donor in a cohort sampled during active COVID-19. Source material: peripheral blood. The chain carries TRBV7-9 and TRBJ1-3, with D maybe TRBD1 (5 bases). The CDR3 sequence is CASSPRGGGNTIYF. For the CDR3, the DNA is TGTGCCAGCAGCCCTAGGGGAGGTGGAAACACCATATATTTT.